These 29 T cell receptor beta chains were all obtained from the same sample, sequenced in a study of CD8 T cells in ankylosing spondylitis. TCRdb reprocessed the 5' RACE reads via MiXCR and lists one record per CDR3 protein. Of 80,000 to 90,000 distinct CDR3 sequences in the sample, approximately 30% are singletons; the top ten hold about 60%. The source material was blood, either unsorted or a sorted T cell fraction (not recorded which). Receptors were obtained from a male donor with ankylosing spondylitis or in good health (not recorded which).

The V and J genes are TRBV20-1 and TRBJ2-1, with 7 bases aligning to TRBD1. J was trimmed by 4 bases and V by 0 bases; bases with no gene match: 9. Germline-derived CDR1 and CDR2 are DFQATT and SNEGSKA (reference sequence). The CDR3 is 16 amino acids. The CDR3 coding sequence is TGCAGTGCTAGAGATGTTACCGGGACAGCTTACAATGAGCAGTTCTTC. Its protein product is CSARDVTGTAYNEQFF.

In this sample, this clonotype turned up a few times. This chain links TRBV20-1 with TRBJ2-1; 11 nucleotides line up with TRBD2. The CDR3 contains 18 residues. The germline V gene has CDR1 DFQATT and CDR2 SNEGSKA (reference sequence). The V segment lost 0 bases and the J segment 6 bases; nucleotides outside the gene matches: 13. The CDR3 DNA sequence: TGCAGTGCTAGAGATCTGGGAAAAACTAGCGGGAGAATCAATGAGCAGTTCTTC. This codes for CSARDLGKTSGRINEQFF.

The genes are TRBV7-6 and TRBJ2-3; D remains ambiguous. V was cut by 5 bases and J by 0 bases, with 12 bases left in between. CDR1 SGHVS and CDR2 FNYEAQ come from the germline V gene. The CDR3 has 15 residues. As DNA, the CDR3 is TGTGCCAGCAGCGACCCCTACTCTAGCACAGATACGCAGTATTTT. Protein: CASSDPYSSTDTQYF.

The chain joins TRBV5-1 to TRBJ2-2, with 7 bases that match TRBD1. Germline CDR1 and CDR2: SGHRS and YFSETQ. The CDR3 runs to 16 residues. The trim removed 3 bases at V and 2 bases at J, leaving 7 bases unmatched. The CDR3 nucleotides are TGCGCCAGCAGCTGGACAGGCGACCGAAACACCGGGGAGCTGTTTTTT. Its translation: CASSWTGDRNTGELFF.

The J gene is TRBJ2-7, the V gene TRBV5-1; D is ambiguous. The germline V gene encodes CDR1 SGHRS and CDR2 YFSETQ. Trimming pared 5 bases from V and 0 bases from J, leaving 12 bases between. CDR3 length equals 14 residues. The CDR3 DNA follows: TGCGCCAGCAGTCAGATCGCGCCCTCCTACGAGCAGTACTTC. Protein product: CASSQIAPSYEQYF.

Many counts were recorded for this clonotype. CDR3 amino acids: CASSDRDSRFRSPLHF. The CDR3 bases are TGTGCCAGCAGTGATCGGGACAGTCGGTTTCGGTCACCCCTCCACTTT. This sequence joins TRBV12-3 or TRBV12-4 and TRBJ1-6; 7 nucleotides line up with TRBD1. The CDR3 covers 16 residues. J lost 10 bases, V lost 5 bases, and 14 bases had no gene match.

This chain uses TRBV5-8 with TRBJ2-3; 13 bases match TRBD2. V trimming: 2 bases; J trimming: 4 bases; junction bases outside the gene matches: 4. The CDR3 runs 16 residues. Germline V gives CDR1 SGHTS, CDR2 YDEGEE. For the CDR3, the DNA is TGTGCCAGCAGCTTCGGGACTAGCGGGACCCCAGATACGCAGTATTTT. Translated, it gives CASSFGTSGTPDTQYF.

This clonotype was detected a few times. The rearrangement joins TRBV27 to TRBJ2-3; a weak D match, TRBD2 (5 bases). V was cut by 7 bases and J by 1 base, with 21 bases left in between. In germline, CDR1 is MNHEY, CDR2 SMNVEV (reference sequence). This CDR3 is built from 17 residues. CDR3 sequence: CASKLGVRAAGTDTQYF. Written as DNA, the CDR3 is TGTGCCAGCAAGTTAGGTGTTAGAGCGGCGGGCACAGATACGCAGTATTTT.

This clonotype has more than one count but fewer than ten. V and J are TRBV11-2 and TRBJ1-4; 7 bases map to TRBD1. The junction had 8 bases not matched to a gene; V was cut back by 2 bases and J by 5 bases. In germline, CDR1 is SGHAT, CDR2 FQNNGV. CDR3 length: 16 amino acids. CDR3 sequence reads: CASSLTKGAGNEKLFF. Here the CDR3 DNA reads TGTGCCAGCAGCTTAACGAAGGGGGCAGGGAATGAAAAACTGTTTTTT.

The chain uses TRBV12-3 or TRBV12-4 and TRBJ2-3, with D unclear. V gave up 5 bases and J gave up 7 bases, with 19 bases separating them. This CDR3 is built from 15 residues. The CDR3 DNA sequence: TGTGCCAGCAGTCCCAGTGGGCTGAATCACAATACGCAGTATTTT. Amino acid sequence: CASSPSGLNHNTQYF.

This clonotype was seen more than once but under ten times. The chain joins TRBV15 to TRBJ2-7; D possibly corresponds to TRBD1 (6 bases). V lost 4 bases and J lost 2, with 9 bases in between. The germline CDR1 and CDR2 sequences are LNHNV and YYDKDF (reference sequence). This CDR3 region has 13 residues. The CDR3 here is CATSNGQTYEQYF. CDR3 coding DNA: TGTGCCACCAGCAACGGACAGACCTACGAGCAGTACTTC.

V is TRBV6-5 and J is TRBJ1-6; the D gene is possibly TRBD1 (5 bases). Germline CDR1 reads MNHEY; CDR2 reads SVGAGI. Trimming took 6 bases from V and 7 from J, leaving 7 bases between them. This CDR3 has 12 amino acids. In DNA form, the CDR3 reads TGTGCCAGCAGAGGGGTGAATTCACCCCTCCACTTT. Its protein product is CASRGVNSPLHF.

Only a few counts were recorded for this clonotype. The rearrangement uses TRBV18 and TRBJ1-1; D ambiguous. This CDR3 is 14 amino acids long. Germline V CDR1 and CDR2: KGHSH, LQKENI. Between the trimmed V and J ends, which lost 5 bases and 1 base, there was a span of 11 bases. The CDR3 loop reads CASSENPGNTEAFF. In DNA, the CDR3 is TGTGCCAGCTCAGAAAACCCGGGGAACACTGAAGCTTTCTTT.

The rearrangement links TRBV5-1 to TRBJ2-2; D possibly corresponds to TRBD1 (5 bases). V was shortened by 8 bases and J by 2 bases, with 19 bases between the two germline ends. Germline-derived CDR1 and CDR2 are SGHRS and YFSETQ. This CDR3 spans 16 amino acids. The CDR3 nucleotides are TGCGCCAGTAGGGGCCAAAACAACGGCAACACCGGGGAGCTGTTTTTT. Its protein product is CASRGQNNGNTGELFF.

This clonotype was seen a few times. The CDR3 here is CASLWHRQGTEAFF. The CDR3 DNA reads as TGTGCCAGCCTATGGCACAGGCAAGGGACTGAAGCTTTCTTT. The chain couples TRBV6-1 to TRBJ1-1; TRBD1 is a possible D gene (5 bases). The CDR3 extends over 14 amino acids. V was shortened by 8 bases and J by 5 bases, with 18 bases between the two germline ends. Germline loops: CDR1 MNHNS, CDR2 SASEGT.

This clonotype has at least ten counts. The V and J genes are TRBV11-2 and TRBJ1-2, with 7 positions matching TRBD1. V was pared by 6 bases and J by 1 base, with 5 bases of the junction left unmatched. There are 14 residues in the CDR3. Germline values: CDR1 SGHAT, CDR2 FQNNGV. The CDR3 bases are TGTGCCAGCAGGGGGACAGCTCTTAACTATGGCTACACCTTC. Protein product: CASRGTALNYGYTF.

This clonotype was detected only a few times. CDR3 coding DNA: TGTGCCAGCAGCCCGGAGAGGGCAGGGTTAGGCGTCCTGACTTTC. Protein product: CASSPERAGLGVLTF. This chain links TRBV5-5 with TRBJ2-6, with D tentatively TRBD1 or TRBD2 (5 bases each). Germline assignment: CDR1 SGHKS and CDR2 YYEKEE (reference sequence). V was trimmed by 4 bases and J by 12 bases, leaving 20 bases between them. The CDR3 is 15 amino acids.

This clonotype has only a few counts. V is TRBV7-2 and J is TRBJ2-1; TRBD2 aligns across 9 bases. Germline V gives CDR1 SGHTA, CDR2 FQGNSA. The V and J ends lost 3 bases and 6 bases, in that order; junction bases with no gene match: 3. This CDR3 spans 14 amino acids. The DNA of the CDR3 is TGTGCCAGCAGCTTGGCTAGCGGGACCAATGAGCAGTTCTTC. Translated, it gives CASSLASGTNEQFF.

This clonotype was picked up a small number of times. The V and J genes are TRBV9 and TRBJ2-3; 7 bases agree with TRBD2. This CDR3 has 17 amino acids. Per the germline V gene, CDR1 is SGDLS and CDR2 is YYNGEE. Losses at the gene ends were 0 bases for V and 8 bases for J; bases not matched to a gene: 15. The CDR3 coding sequence is TGTGCCAGCAGCGTAGCGTCTTTGAGGGAAAGCGGGGTTACGCAGTATTTT. As protein: CASSVASLRESGVTQYF.

This sequence joins TRBV5-1 and TRBJ2-3; TRBD2 aligns across 12 bases. Germline assignment: CDR1 SGHRS and CDR2 YFSETQ. The CDR3 consists of 15 residues. V gave up 4 bases and J gave up 15 bases; unmatched junction bases: 15. CDR3 in DNA: TGCGCCAGCAGCATAAGACTAGCGGGAGAGGAAGTAGGATATTTT. It translates to CASSIRLAGEEVGYF.

V is TRBV5-1 and J is TRBJ2-7, with D possibly being TRBD1 (5 bases). V was shortened by 0 bases and J by 1 base, with 8 bases between the two germline ends. Per the germline V gene, CDR1 is SGHRS and CDR2 is YFSETQ. The CDR3 extends over 14 amino acids. Here the CDR3 DNA reads TGCGCCAGCAGCTTGGTAGCAGGGTCCTACGAGCAGTACTTC. This codes for CASSLVAGSYEQYF.

The chain uses TRBV12-3 or TRBV12-4 and TRBJ2-5; D not certain. The CDR3 spans 14 residues. V was clipped by 4 bases and J by 10 bases, with 19 bases between them. The CDR3 sequence: CASSYLVGDGDQYF. Written as DNA, the CDR3 is TGTGCCAGCAGTTACTTGGTTGGGGATGGTGACCAGTACTTC.

This clonotype occurred a few times. This rearrangement joins TRBV28 to TRBJ1-1; D unresolved. V was shortened by 4 bases and J by 5 bases, with 11 bases between the two germline ends. Per the germline V gene, CDR1 is MDHEN and CDR2 is SYDVKM. The CDR3 is made up of 13 amino acids. CDR3 sequence: CASSSPHHTEAFF. CDR3 bases: TGTGCCAGCAGTTCCCCCCATCATACTGAAGCTTTCTTT.

In its sample, this clonotype was seen a few times. J is TRBJ2-1 and V is TRBV29-1, with TRBD1 as a possible D gene (5 bases). The CDR3 contains 11 residues. Trimming left V 4 bases short and J 9 bases short, with 10 bases between. Per the germline V gene, CDR1 is SQVTM and CDR2 is ANQGSEA. The CDR3 loop is CSVGVGPEQFF. The CDR3 DNA follows: TGCAGCGTTGGGGTGGGGCCTGAGCAGTTCTTC.

V usage is TRBV18 and J usage is TRBJ2-5, with 7 bases that match TRBD1. The germline V gene has CDR1 KGHSH and CDR2 LQKENI. The length of the CDR3 is 19 residues. V lost 3 bases, J lost 7 bases, and 23 bases stayed unmatched. As DNA, the CDR3 is TGTGCCAGCTCACCGCGCGGACCGACAGGGTTGGACTTAAAGGGGACCCAGTACTTC. It yields the protein CASSPRGPTGLDLKGTQYF.

This clonotype has just a few counts. The rearrangement uses TRBV6-2 or TRBV6-3 and TRBJ2-3; 9 positions agree with TRBD2. V trimming: 10 bases; J trimming: 3 bases; junction bases outside the gene matches: 14. The length of the CDR3 is 16 residues. Per germline, CDR1 MNHEY and CDR2 SVGEGT. The CDR3 DNA sequence: TGTGCCATACAAAATAGCGGGAGTATTGGAACAGATACGCAGTATTTT. Translated: CAIQNSGSIGTDTQYF.

This clonotype was observed a handful of times. In DNA form, the CDR3 reads TGCAGCGTTAAAGCGGGAGGTCCGGGGAATGAGCAGTTCTTC. It specifies CSVKAGGPGNEQFF. The chain joins TRBV29-1 to TRBJ2-1, with TRBD2 identical over 9 bases. V lost 5 bases and J lost 7; bases outside the gene matches: 9. Germline V gene sequence: CDR1 SQVTM, CDR2 ANQGSEA. The CDR3 sequence is 14 residues long.

About this clonotype: Since a much larger clone is just one base distant, this may be a read error. The genes are TRBV20-1 and TRBJ2-7, with no clear D. V lost 2 bases, J lost 3 bases, and 5 bases lay in between. The CDR3 consists of 11 residues. The germline V gene has CDR1 DFQATT and CDR2 SNEGSKA (reference sequence). CDR3 nucleotides: TGCAGTGCTAGACAGCGCTACGAGCAGTACGTC. It codes for CSARQRYEQYV.

The CDR3 DNA sequence: TGTGCCAGCAGTGGGCAGACCAATGAAAAACTGTTTTTT. It encodes CASSGQTNEKLFF. V usage is TRBV12-3 or TRBV12-4 and J usage is TRBJ1-4; D unclear. Trimming stripped 5 bases from V and 5 bases from J, with 9 bases between. This CDR3 contains 13 residues.